This T cell receptor beta chain stems from a study of T cell repertoires in ileal Crohn's disease (dated by TCRdb to about 2019). A note on the overall study: Median disease duration was about eight years, and 30% to 45% of patients were identified as active smokers at the time of surgery. About half of the patients received postoperative therapy: ten to eleven received thiopurines and 15 to 20 received anti-TNF agents. A Rutgeerts score higher than i0 was the definition used for endoscopic postoperative recurrence. Surgery was performed for a complication in all patients, with stricturing disease in roughly 61% and penetrating disease in around 40%. The TCR repertoire was analysed in 50 to 70 patients with Crohn's disease drawn from a prospective multicentre cohort. A total of approximately 150 mucosal samples from around 57 patients were sequenced, collected from several sites on the surgical specimen and at postoperative endoscopy. Running in parallel with the study was a multicentre cohort set up to find predictors of early endoscopic recurrence following ileocolonic resection.

Deletion took 6 bases off V and 0 bases off J, with a span of 8 bases between the germline ends. CDR3 length: 14 amino acids, cysteine to phenylalanine. Only the CDR3 DNA is retained, 42 bases long and in frame from the first base. The germline V gene (reference sequence) sets CDR1 to LNHDA and CDR2 to SQIVND. Results the study describes overall, beyond this receptor: Mucosal CD4 and CD8 T cells were sorted and sequenced only in a subgroup of patients, whose size was not stated. Patients who were active smokers at surgery had a significantly higher proportion of clonal expansions than non-smokers (roughly 24% vs 19%, p=0.02). Higher high-frequency clone percentages at surgery were associated with endoscopic recurrence; all patients with clonality above 26.8% (18/57) had recurrence. Compared with CD4 T cells, sorted CD8 T cells held more high-frequency clones, which suggests that the mucosal expansions were mostly CD8.

This clone was picked up one time. Its antigen remains undetermined. Per-nucleotide qualities are absent, and no much larger clonotype sits a single base away. For commercial TCRB immunosequencing, five hundred nanograms of biopsy DNA were submitted for each sample. Adaptive Biotechnology amplified CDR3 regions from genomic DNA with a two-step multiplex PCR that controlled for amplification bias. Primers covering every V and J gene segment were used in the first PCR, while barcodes and Illumina adapters were added in the second PCR. An Illumina instrument was used to sequence the CDR3 libraries. As for how the authors treated the data: The analysis used both the pipelines supplied by the vendor and custom analysis of the raw data in R/Bioconductor with R version 3.3.0. Clonality, ranging from 0 to 1, was calculated as the inverse of the normalised Shannon entropy of all productive clones. High-frequency clones were defined as the share of the repertoire taken up by the top 100 clones, keeping only clones that passed a 95% confidence test. The Simpson index measured repertoire diversity, and the Morisita-Horn index measured overlap between samples. TCRdb limited this immuneACCESS table to in-frame rearrangements with V and J called. A share of clones is missing; checked studies link under half to unresolved V genes, and the rest is unexplained. V and J calls and clone size are given by that table; D and trimming were obtained from the DNA. This sample is represented by some 30,000 clones; roughly 75% of them were singletons. The ten largest clones represent around a fifth of the sample.

To be eligible, patients had to be adults with ileal or ileocolonic Crohn's disease and an indication for ileocolonic resection. Whole ileal mucosal biopsies were stored frozen at -80°C before DNA extraction. Genomic DNA was extracted from frozen whole biopsies with a TRizol-based method and quantified on a NanoDrop 2000 spectrophotometer. The chain employs TRBV19 and TRBJ1-4, and the D gene may be TRBD1, 6 bases matching. The receptor comes from an adult with Crohn's disease. What was sequenced was ileal tissue. The DNA reads TGTGCCAGTAGGGACAGAGCAACTAATGAAAAACTGTTTTTT. Its protein is CASRDRATNEKLFF.